The 32 T cell receptor beta chains reported below all come from one sample, sequenced in a study of control samples from healthy donors and cancer patients. TCRdb keeps only in-frame clones here, not all; method: immunoSEQ multiplex PCR. The sample includes roughly 130,000 clones, more than 85% of them seen just once. Sequencing was performed on blood. Source of these receptors: a man aged 18 to 35 in good health.

The chain links TRBV19 to TRBJ1-2; the D is unclear. Between the trimmed V and J ends, which lost 3 bases and 10 bases, there was a span of 12 bases. The germline V gene encodes CDR1 LNHDA and CDR2 SQIVND (reference sequence). The CDR3 consists of 12 residues. The CDR3 reads CASSMRPNTYTF. CDR3 sequence (DNA): TGTGCCAGTAGTATGAGACCTAACACCTACACCTTC. The variable domain in full, completed from reference TRBV19 and TRBJ1-2, reads DGGITQSPKYLFRKEGQNVTLSCEQNLNHDAMYWYRQDPGQGLRLIYYSQIVNDFQKGDIAEGYSVSREKKESFPLTVTSAQKNPTAFYLCASSMRPNTYTFGSGTRLTVV.

The chain employs TRBV9 and TRBJ2-5; 7 nucleotides line up with TRBD2. The CDR3 is made up of 16 amino acids. Germline V gives CDR1 SGDLS, CDR2 YYNGEE. The junction had 11 bases not matched to a gene; V was cut back by 1 base and J by 5 bases. CDR3 nucleotide sequence: TGTGCCAGCAGCGTAAGTGGACTAGGAGGATCGGAGACCCAGTACTTC. The encoded protein is CASSVSGLGGSETQYF.

V and J are TRBV15 and TRBJ1-1; D unclear. The germline V and J ends were trimmed by 2 bases and 4 bases, with 20 bases remaining between them. The CDR3 has 17 residues. The germline CDR1 and CDR2 sequences are LNHNV and YYDKDF (reference sequence). CDR3 region: CATSRKTRRWTGTEAFF. Written as DNA, the CDR3 is TGTGCCACCAGCAGAAAAACTCGCAGGTGGACGGGCACTGAAGCTTTCTTT.

The chain joins TRBV7-6 to TRBJ2-7; TRBD1 might be the D (6 bases). V was cut by 0 bases and J by 0 bases, with 15 bases left in between. CDR1 is SGHVS, CDR2 FNYEAQ, per germline. This CDR3 contains 17 residues. CDR3 loop: CASSLADATDSSYEQYF. The CDR3 bases are TGTGCCAGCAGCTTAGCCGACGCGACGGACAGCTCCTACGAGCAGTACTTC.

The chain carries TRBV12-5 and TRBJ1-2; the D is unclear. Trimming stripped 1 base from V and 4 bases from J, with 16 bases between. CDR1 and CDR2 from the germline V gene are LGHNT and FRNRAP. This CDR3 has 16 amino acids. This chain's CDR3 is CASGLANLQRIYGYTF. The CDR3 nucleotides are TGTGCTAGTGGTTTGGCAAATCTACAACGTATCTATGGCTACACCTTC.

V and J are TRBV5-8 and TRBJ2-7; D is unclear. V lost 4 bases and J 2 bases, leaving 7 bases between the germline ends. The CDR3 has 12 amino acids. Germline loops: CDR1 SGHTS, CDR2 YDEGEE. The CDR3 protein is CASSLPAYEQYF. CDR3 DNA: TGTGCCAGCAGCCTCCCGGCCTACGAGCAGTACTTC. The entire variable domain, with the rest obtained from reference TRBV5-8 and TRBJ2-7, is as follows: EAGVTQSPTHLIKTRGQQATLRCSPISGHTSVYWYQQALGLGLQFLLWYDEGEERNRGNFPPRFSGRQFPNYSSELNVNALELEDSALYLCASSLPAYEQYFGPGTRLTVT.

The genes are TRBV29-1 and TRBJ1-5; D is unresolved. CDR3 size: 13 residues. Germline CDR1 is SQVTM and CDR2 is ANQGSEA. Trimming shortened V by 0 bases and J by 5 bases, and 8 bases separated the two germline ends. The DNA for the CDR3 is TGCAGCGTTGAAGATGGCGGGGATCAGCCCCAGCATTTT. This translates into CSVEDGGDQPQHF.

The chain is built from TRBV4-1 and TRBJ1-4, with 7 bases fitting TRBD1. The J segment lost 8 bases and the V segment lost 3 bases, leaving 12 bases of the junction unmatched. Germline V gene sequence: CDR1 MGHRA, CDR2 YSYEKL. The CDR3 runs 16 residues. CDR3 DNA: TGCGCCAGCAGCCAGGACCTCCCGGGACAGATCGAAAAACTGTTTTTT. Translated, it gives CASSQDLPGQIEKLFF.

The chain has TRBV5-1 and TRBJ1-3, with unresolved D. The CDR3 has 12 amino acids. CDR1 is SGHRS and CDR2 is YFSETQ in the germline V gene. Trimming cost V 3 bases and J 3 bases, with 4 bases left between them. CDR3 residues: CASSSDGNTIYF. The DNA for the CDR3 is TGCGCCAGCAGCTCCGATGGAAACACCATATATTTT. Filled out from reference TRBV5-1 and TRBJ1-3, the complete variable domain reads KAGVTQTPRYLIKTRGQQVTLSCSPISGHRSVSWYQQTPGQGLQFLFEYFSETQRNKGNFPGRFSGRQFSNSRSEMNVSTLELGDSALYLCASSSDGNTIYFGEGSWLTVV.

The chain is built from TRBV3-1 (or the pseudogene TRBV3-2) and TRBJ1-4; 9 bases align to TRBD1. Germline V CDR1 and CDR2: LGHDT, YNNKEL (reference sequence). Germline trimming cut 6 bases from V and 8 bases from J; bases unmatched to any gene: 4. The CDR3 covers 13 residues. The CDR3 loop reads CASRKQGAEKLFF. Written as DNA, the CDR3 is TGTGCCAGCAGGAAACAGGGGGCGGAAAAACTGTTTTTT.

This chain uses TRBV7-9 with TRBJ2-7, with 12 bases matching TRBD2. The CDR3 contains 15 residues. Germline assignment: CDR1 SEHNR and CDR2 FQNEAQ (reference sequence). Trimming at V came to 6 bases and at J to 3 bases, leaving 6 bases not matched to a gene. CDR3 residues: CASSPASGGDYEQYF. CDR3 bases: TGTGCCAGCAGTCCCGCTAGCGGGGGGGACTACGAGCAGTACTTC.

The V and J genes are TRBV19 and TRBJ1-1; D remains ambiguous. Germline V CDR1 and CDR2: LNHDA, SQIVND (reference sequence). Trimming took off 4 bases at V and 2 bases at J, with 20 bases between the two ends. CDR3 size: 17 residues. CDR3 loop: CASSNAPGSSSNTEAFF. CDR3 in DNA: TGTGCCAGTAGTAACGCCCCCGGGTCTTCTTCTAACACTGAAGCTTTCTTT.

V gene TRBV7-9 combines with J gene TRBJ2-1; perhaps TRBD2 as D (6 bases). Looked up from germline, CDR1 is SEHNR and CDR2 is FQNEAQ (reference sequence). Trimming stripped 0 bases from V and 6 bases from J, with 9 bases between. The CDR3 runs to 14 residues. CDR3 bases: TGTGCCAGCAGCTTAGCGCCCGGGGGCAATGAGCAGTTCTTC. It is translated as CASSLAPGGNEQFF.

This clone came up once. This sequence joins TRBV19 and TRBJ1-3; D not resolved. V dropped 4 bases and J dropped 0 bases, with 13 bases sitting between them. The CDR3 runs to 16 residues. CDR1 is LNHDA and CDR2 is SQIVND in the germline V gene (reference sequence). The CDR3 coding sequence is TGTGCCAGTAGTACCCACCGTATCAGCTCTGGAAACACCATATATTTT. This gives the protein CASSTHRISSGNTIYF.

The V and J genes are TRBV9 and TRBJ2-1, with no clear D. V lost 0 bases, J lost 1 base, and 8 bases lay in between. CDR3 length: 15 residues. CDR1 and CDR2 (germline): SGDLS, YYNGEE. CDR3: CASSVVERSYNEQFF. In DNA, the CDR3 is TGTGCCAGCAGCGTAGTAGAAAGGTCCTACAATGAGCAGTTCTTC.

The rearrangement joins TRBV10-3 to TRBJ1-2; D may be TRBD1 (6 bases). This CDR3 is built from 17 residues. CDR1 and CDR2 (germline): ENHRY, SYGVKD. V was shortened by 0 bases and J by 2 bases, with 16 bases between the two germline ends. CDR3 coding DNA: TGTGCCATCAGTGAGTCGTTTGGGGACACTCTCAACTATGGCTACACCTTC. It specifies CAISESFGDTLNYGYTF.

The gene calls are TRBV4-2 and TRBJ2-1; 10 bases are a match to TRBD2. Germline CDR1 reads LGHNA; CDR2 reads YNFKEQ. The CDR3 sequence is 17 residues long. J lost 9 bases, V lost 0 bases, and 11 bases had no gene match. CDR3 bases: TGTGCCAGCAGCCAAGAGCGCCAGCGGGGGGGCCAGACTGAGCAGTTCTTC. Amino acid sequence: CASSQERQRGGQTEQFF.

A word on this clone: Its ends do not fully match the called genes, so a read error is possible. The same CDR3 also results from other DNA sequences found in this sample. This chain links TRBV2 with TRBJ2-3; D not resolved. The CDR3 contains 12 residues. CDR1 SNHLY and CDR2 FYNNEI come from the germline V gene. Here the CDR3 DNA reads TGTGCCAGCAGCCCCAGCACGGATACGCAGTATTTT. The encoded protein is CASSPSTDTQYF.

This clone was counted once. The chain carries TRBV12-2 and TRBJ1-6. TRBV12-2 is flagged as a pseudogene. The CDR3 consists of 17 residues. CDR3 sequence: CASRWDGYSSYNSPLHF. As DNA, the CDR3 is TGTGCAAGTCGTTGGGACGGTTATAGCTCCTATAATTCACCCCTCCACTTT.

This clone was seen a single time. The chain joins TRBV6-5 to TRBJ2-2; no firm D call. Trimming removed 3 bases from V and 6 bases from J, with 8 bases in between. This CDR3 has 13 residues. The germline V gene has CDR1 MNHEY and CDR2 SVGAGI. CDR3 nucleotide sequence: TGTGCCAGCAGTTATGAGCATCCCGGGGAGCTGTTTTTT. It yields the protein CASSYEHPGELFF.

This clone has a handful of counts. V gene TRBV4-1 combines with J gene TRBJ2-1; perhaps TRBD1 as D (6 bases). The length of the CDR3 is 17 residues. Germline V gives CDR1 MGHRA, CDR2 YSYEKL. V lost 0 bases and J 8 bases, leaving 20 bases between the germline ends. CDR3 bases: TGCGCCAGCAGCCAAGAGTCACCAGGGCAGGGGCGTGATGAGCAGTTCTTC. Amino acids: CASSQESPGQGRDEQFF.

This clone was detected only a few times. The chain is built from TRBV2 and TRBJ2-1; the D gene is possibly TRBD1 (6 bases). Trimming took 5 bases from V and 7 from J, leaving 9 bases between them. Per germline, CDR1 SNHLY and CDR2 FYNNEI. CDR3 length: 12 residues. The CDR3 loop reads CASSFDRNEQFF. The CDR3 DNA follows: TGTGCCAGCAGTTTCGACAGGAATGAGCAGTTCTTC.

V is TRBV10-2 and J is TRBJ1-1; TRBD1 matches at 8 bases. Per the germline V gene, CDR1 is WSHSY and CDR2 is SAAADI. The CDR3 consists of 15 residues. The J segment lost 0 bases and the V segment lost 8 bases, leaving 8 bases of the junction unmatched. For the CDR3, the DNA is TGCGCCAGCCGGACAGGGAATGCAATGAACACTGAAGCTTTCTTT. Its protein is CASRTGNAMNTEAFF.

This rearrangement joins TRBV6-1 to TRBJ1-1, with D perhaps TRBD1 (5 bases). The CDR3 spans 16 residues. Per the germline V gene, CDR1 is MNHNS and CDR2 is SASEGT. V dropped 3 bases and J dropped 1 base, with 15 bases sitting between them. CDR3 loop: CASSDGIRGENTEAFF. Here the CDR3 DNA reads TGTGCCAGCAGTGACGGGATAAGGGGCGAGAACACTGAAGCTTTCTTT.

The V and J genes are TRBV5-1 and TRBJ2-7, with D possibly matching TRBD1 (7 bases). The V and J ends lost 4 bases and 2 bases respectively, with 16 bases between them. Germline CDR1 reads SGHRS; CDR2 reads YFSETQ. The CDR3 spans 15 residues. CDR3 protein: CASSQPGRGAYEQYF. The DNA of the CDR3 is TGCGCCAGCAGCCAACCGGGCAGGGGGGCCTACGAGCAGTACTTC.

The chain combines TRBV12-3 or TRBV12-4 with TRBJ2-7; D gene uncertain. V was shortened by 3 bases and J by 7 bases, with 13 bases between the two germline ends. There are 13 residues in the CDR3. In nucleotides, the CDR3 is TGTGCCAGCAGTTTCCGTGTAGGGCGGGAGCAGTACTTC. The encoded protein is CASSFRVGREQYF.

The V call is TRBV30, the J call TRBJ1-3, with 8 bases identical to TRBD1. CDR1 is GTSNPN and CDR2 is SVGIG in the germline V gene (reference sequence). The CDR3 sequence is 15 residues long. Germline trimming cut 3 bases from V and 0 bases from J; bases unmatched to any gene: 4. CDR3 residues: CAWRRQGNSGNTIYF. CDR3 nucleotide sequence: TGTGCCTGGAGGAGACAGGGGAACTCTGGAAACACCATATATTTT.

The sample holds one count of this clone. CDR3 DNA: TGTGCCAGAAGCCACGGGACGGATAACAATCAGCCCCAGCATTTT. It encodes CARSHGTDNNQPQHF. V is TRBV5-3 and J is TRBJ1-5, with D perhaps matching TRBD1 (5 bases). TRBV5-3 is recorded as an ORF, its role being uncertain. This CDR3 has 15 residues. The V end lost 4 bases, the J end lost 3 bases, and 14 bases lay between the germline ends.

V and J are TRBV5-1 and TRBJ1-1; tentatively, D is TRBD1 (5 bases). The V end was cut by 2 bases, the J end by 1 base, with 9 bases between. From germline, CDR1 is SGHRS and CDR2 YFSETQ. The CDR3 consists of 14 residues. CDR3 amino acids: CASSFDRQNTEAFF. DNA of the CDR3: TGCGCCAGCAGCTTTGACAGACAGAACACTGAAGCTTTCTTT.

CDR3 region: CATAGEPRTTDTQYF. The CDR3 bases are TGTGCCACTGCAGGGGAACCAAGGACCACAGATACGCAGTATTTT. This rearrangement joins TRBV2 to TRBJ2-3; a possible D gene is TRBD1 (6 bases). The CDR3 runs to 15 residues. The V gene's germline CDR1 is SNHLY and CDR2 FYNNEI. Trimming stripped 10 bases from V and 2 bases from J, with 19 bases between.

This clone is a singleton in its sample. The chain links TRBV6-5 to TRBJ1-1; the D gene is possibly TRBD1 (6 bases). Trimming left V 4 bases short and J 1 base short, with 16 bases between. Germline lookup yields CDR1 MNHEY and CDR2 SVGAGI. The CDR3 totals 16 residues. The CDR3 protein is CASSSAQGVGNTEAFF. CDR3 in DNA: TGTGCCAGCAGTTCAGCACAGGGCGTTGGGAACACTGAAGCTTTCTTT.

The chain links TRBV4-2 to TRBJ2-5; D uncertain. V was trimmed by 0 bases and J by 3 bases, leaving 11 bases between them. This CDR3 region has 15 residues. Per the germline V gene, CDR1 is LGHNA and CDR2 is YNFKEQ. Here the CDR3 DNA reads TGTGCCAGCAGCCAAGATCTCCCTAGAGAAGAGACCCAGTACTTC. Translating it yields CASSQDLPREETQYF.